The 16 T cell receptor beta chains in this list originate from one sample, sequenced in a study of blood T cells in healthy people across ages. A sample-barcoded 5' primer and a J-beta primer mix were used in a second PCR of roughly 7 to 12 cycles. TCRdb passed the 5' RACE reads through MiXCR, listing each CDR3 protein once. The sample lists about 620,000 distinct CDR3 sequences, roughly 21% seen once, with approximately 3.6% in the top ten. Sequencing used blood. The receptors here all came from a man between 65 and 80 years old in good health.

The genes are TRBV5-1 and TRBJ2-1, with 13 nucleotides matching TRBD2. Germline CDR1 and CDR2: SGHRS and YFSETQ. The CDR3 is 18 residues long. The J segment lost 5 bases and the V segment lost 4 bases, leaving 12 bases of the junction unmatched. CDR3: CASSPTLGTSGTDNEQFF. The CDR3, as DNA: TGCGCCAGCAGCCCCACCCTCGGGACTAGCGGGACCGACAATGAGCAGTTCTTC.

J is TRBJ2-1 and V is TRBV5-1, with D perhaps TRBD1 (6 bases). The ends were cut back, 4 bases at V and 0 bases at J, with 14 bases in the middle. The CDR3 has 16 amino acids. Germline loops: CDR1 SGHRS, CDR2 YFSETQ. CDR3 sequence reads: CASSLNRVSSYNEQFF. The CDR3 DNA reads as TGCGCCAGCAGCCTGAACAGGGTAAGCTCCTACAATGAGCAGTTCTTC. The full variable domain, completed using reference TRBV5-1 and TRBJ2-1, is KAGVTQTPRYLIKTRGQQVTLSCSPISGHRSVSWYQQTPGQGLQFLFEYFSETQRNKGNFPGRFSGRQFSNSRSEMNVSTLELGDSALYLCASSLNRVSSYNEQFFGPGTRLTVL.

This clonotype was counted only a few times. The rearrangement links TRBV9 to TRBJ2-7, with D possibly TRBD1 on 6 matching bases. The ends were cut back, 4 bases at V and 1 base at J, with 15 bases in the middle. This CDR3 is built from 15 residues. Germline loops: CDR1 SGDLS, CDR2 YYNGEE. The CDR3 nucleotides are TGTGCCAGCAGCCCTCTGGGGGCAGAATCCTACGAGCAGTACTTC. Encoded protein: CASSPLGAESYEQYF.

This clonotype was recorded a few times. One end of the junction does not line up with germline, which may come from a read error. CDR3 loop: CAASRDKGGLGKKQYF. As DNA, the CDR3 is TGTGCCGCCAGCAGAGATAAAGGTGGCCTAGGGAAAAAGCAGTACTTC. This sequence joins TRBV15 and TRBJ2-5; no clear D gene. Germline V gene lookup returns CDR1 LNHNV and CDR2 YYDKDF (reference sequence). This CDR3 region has 16 residues.

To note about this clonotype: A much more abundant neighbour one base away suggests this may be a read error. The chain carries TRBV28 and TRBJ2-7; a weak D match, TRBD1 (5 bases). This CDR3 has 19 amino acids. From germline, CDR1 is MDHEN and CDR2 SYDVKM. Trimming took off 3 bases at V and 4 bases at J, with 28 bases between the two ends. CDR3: CASSFPTWGRVPQVYEQYF. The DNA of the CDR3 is TGTGCCAGCAGTTTCCCCACGTGGGGCAGGGTCCCGCAAGTGTACGAGCAGTACTTC.

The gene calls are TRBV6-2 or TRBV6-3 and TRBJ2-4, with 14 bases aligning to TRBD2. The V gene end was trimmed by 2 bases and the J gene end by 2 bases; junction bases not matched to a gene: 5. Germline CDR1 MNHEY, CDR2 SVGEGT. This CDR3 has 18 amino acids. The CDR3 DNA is TGTGCCAGCAGTTACGCCGGGACTAGCGGGGGTTCCAAAAACATTCAGTACTTC. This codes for CASSYAGTSGGSKNIQYF.

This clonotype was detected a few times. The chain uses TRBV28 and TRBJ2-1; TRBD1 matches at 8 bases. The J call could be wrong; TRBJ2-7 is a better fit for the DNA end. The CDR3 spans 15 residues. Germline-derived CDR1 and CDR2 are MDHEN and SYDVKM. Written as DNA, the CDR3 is TGTGCCAGCAGATCCTCAGGGGGCTACGTCCACGAGCAGTACTTC. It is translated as CASRSSGGYVHEQYF.

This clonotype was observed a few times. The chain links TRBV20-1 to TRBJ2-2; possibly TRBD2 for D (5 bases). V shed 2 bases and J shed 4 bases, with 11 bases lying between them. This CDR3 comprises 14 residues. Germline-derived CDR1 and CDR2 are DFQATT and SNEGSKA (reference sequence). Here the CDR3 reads CSARRSEGTGELFF. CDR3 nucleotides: TGCAGTGCTAGACGTAGCGAGGGCACCGGGGAGCTGTTTTTT.

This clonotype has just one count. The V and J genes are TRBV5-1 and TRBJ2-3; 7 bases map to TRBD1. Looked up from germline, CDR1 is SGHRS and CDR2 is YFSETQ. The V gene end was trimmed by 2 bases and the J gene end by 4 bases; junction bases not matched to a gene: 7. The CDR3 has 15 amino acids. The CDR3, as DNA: TGCGCCAGCAGCTTCCAAACAGGGGTCGCAGATACGCAGTATTTT. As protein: CASSFQTGVADTQYF.

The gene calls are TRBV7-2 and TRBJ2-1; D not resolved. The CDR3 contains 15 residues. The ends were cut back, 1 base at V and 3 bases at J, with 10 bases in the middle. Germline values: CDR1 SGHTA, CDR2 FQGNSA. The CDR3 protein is CASSLDSIDYNEQFF. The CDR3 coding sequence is TGTGCCAGCAGCTTAGACTCGATTGACTACAATGAGCAGTTCTTC.

CDR3 loop: CASSYPTGGGETQYF. The CDR3 nucleotides read TGTGCCAGCAGTTACCCAACGGGTGGCGGTGAGACCCAGTACTTC. This chain joins TRBV6-2 or TRBV6-3 and TRBJ2-5, with D hard to call. The V end lost 2 bases, the J end lost 5 bases, and 15 bases lay between the germline ends. Germline V gene sequence: CDR1 MNHEY, CDR2 SVGEGT. This CDR3 is built from 15 residues.

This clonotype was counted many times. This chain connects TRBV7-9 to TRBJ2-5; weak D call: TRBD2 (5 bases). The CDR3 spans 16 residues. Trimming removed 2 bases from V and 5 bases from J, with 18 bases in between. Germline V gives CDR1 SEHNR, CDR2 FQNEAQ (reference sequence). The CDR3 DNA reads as TGTGCCAGCAGCTTAAGTAGGCTAGCTATACGGGAGACCCAGTACTTC. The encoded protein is CASSLSRLAIRETQYF.

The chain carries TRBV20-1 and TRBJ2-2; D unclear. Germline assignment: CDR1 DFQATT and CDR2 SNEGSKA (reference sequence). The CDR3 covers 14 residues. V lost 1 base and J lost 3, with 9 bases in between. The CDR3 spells CSARGGMDTGELFF. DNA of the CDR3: TGCAGTGCTAGAGGTGGGATGGACACCGGGGAGCTGTTTTTT.

The CDR3: CASSRELEQYF. The CDR3 region has the DNA TGTGCCAGCAGTCGGGAACTCGAGCAGTACTTC. V and J are TRBV5-8 and TRBJ2-1, with D tentatively TRBD2 (5 bases). TRBJ2-7 matches the DNA end more closely, so the J call is doubtful. CDR3 size: 11 residues. CDR1 and CDR2 (germline): SGHTS, YDEGEE.

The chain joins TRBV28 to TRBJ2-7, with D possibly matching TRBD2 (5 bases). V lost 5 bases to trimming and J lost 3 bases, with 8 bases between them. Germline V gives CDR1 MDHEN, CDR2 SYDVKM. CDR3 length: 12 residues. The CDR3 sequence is CASSGRDYEQYF. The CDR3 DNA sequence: TGTGCCAGCAGTGGACGGGACTACGAGCAGTACTTC.

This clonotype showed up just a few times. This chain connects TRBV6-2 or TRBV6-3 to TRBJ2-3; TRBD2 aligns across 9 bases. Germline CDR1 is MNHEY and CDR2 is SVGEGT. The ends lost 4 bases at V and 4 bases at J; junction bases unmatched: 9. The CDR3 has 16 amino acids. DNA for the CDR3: TGTGCCAGCAGTTCCCGTAGCGGGAGTGCCCCAGATACGCAGTATTTT. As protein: CASSSRSGSAPDTQYF.